This T cell receptor beta chain was profiled in a study of T cells after somatic rescue of genetic block (dated by TCRdb to the early 2020s). With regard to the full study: What the study looked at was long-term robustness, specifically in a T-cell system that came about through somatic rescue of a genetic block in T-cell development.

Libraries were prepared through the immunoSEQ multiplex PCR assay. TCRdb limited this immuneACCESS table to in-frame rearrangements with V and J called. A share of clones is missing; checked studies link under half to unresolved V genes, and the rest is unexplained. The sample records 11,000 to 15,000 clones, about two thirds of which are singletons. The ten largest clones take up approximately 15% of the sample. With regard to this clone: It has no known antigen specificity. Base qualities are not provided; no much larger clone lies one nucleotide away.

Here V drops 1 base and J drops 1 base, and the junction holds 0 bases not matched to any gene. The CDR3 runs 16 amino acids, cysteine and phenylalanine included. The entry retains the CDR3 DNA only, 48 bases that are in frame from base 1. The germline V gene yields SGHTA for CDR1 and FQGNSA for CDR2. The V and J genes are TRBV7-2 and TRBJ2-5; 13 nucleotides in the junction match TRBD2. The material sequenced was peripheral blood mononuclear cells (PBMCs). The source is a boy aged 10-17 years. The nucleotide sequence reads TGTGCCAGCAGCTTAGGACTAGCGGGAGGCCAAGAGACCCAGTACTTC. It translates as CASSLGLAGGQETQYF. Supplemented by the reference TRBV7-2 and TRBJ2-5 proteins around the CDR3, the complete variable domain is GAGVSQSPSNKVTEKGKDVELRCDPISGHTALYWYRQSLGQGLEFLIYFQGNSAPDKSGLPSDRFSAERTGGSVSTLTIQRTQQEDSAVYLCASSLGLAGGQETQYFGPGTRLLVL.